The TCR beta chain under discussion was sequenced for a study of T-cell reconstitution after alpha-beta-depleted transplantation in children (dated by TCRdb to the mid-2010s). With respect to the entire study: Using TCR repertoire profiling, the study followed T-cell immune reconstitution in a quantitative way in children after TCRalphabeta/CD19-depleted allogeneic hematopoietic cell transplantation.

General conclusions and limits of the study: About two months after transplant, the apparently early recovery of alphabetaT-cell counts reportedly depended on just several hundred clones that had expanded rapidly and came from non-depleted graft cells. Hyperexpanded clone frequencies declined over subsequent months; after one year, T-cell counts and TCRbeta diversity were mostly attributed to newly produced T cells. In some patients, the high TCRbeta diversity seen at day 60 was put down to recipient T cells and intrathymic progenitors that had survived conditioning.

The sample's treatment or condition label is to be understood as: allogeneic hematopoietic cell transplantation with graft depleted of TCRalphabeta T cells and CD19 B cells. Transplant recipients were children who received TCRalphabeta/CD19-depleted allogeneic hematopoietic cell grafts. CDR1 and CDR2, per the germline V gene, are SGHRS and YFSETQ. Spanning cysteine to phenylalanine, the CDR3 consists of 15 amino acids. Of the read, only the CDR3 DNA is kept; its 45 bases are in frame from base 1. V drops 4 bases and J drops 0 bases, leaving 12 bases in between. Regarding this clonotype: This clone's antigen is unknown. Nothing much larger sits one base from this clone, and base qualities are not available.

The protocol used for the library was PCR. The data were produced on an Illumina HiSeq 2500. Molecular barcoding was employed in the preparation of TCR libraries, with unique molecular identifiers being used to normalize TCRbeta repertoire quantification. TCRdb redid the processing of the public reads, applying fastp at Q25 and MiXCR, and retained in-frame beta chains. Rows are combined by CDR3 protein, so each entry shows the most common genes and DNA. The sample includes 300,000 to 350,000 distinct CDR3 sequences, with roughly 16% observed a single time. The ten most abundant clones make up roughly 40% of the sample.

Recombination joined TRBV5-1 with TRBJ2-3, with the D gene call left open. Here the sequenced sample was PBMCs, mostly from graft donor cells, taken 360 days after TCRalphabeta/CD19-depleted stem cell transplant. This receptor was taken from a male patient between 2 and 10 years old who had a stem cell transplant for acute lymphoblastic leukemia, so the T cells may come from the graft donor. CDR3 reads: CASSPYLESTDTQYF. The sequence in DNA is TGCGCCAGCAGCCCCTACTTGGAGAGCACAGATACGCAGTATTTT.